This paragraph covers one TCR beta chain sequence. Its antigen is undetermined. The CDR3 totals 14 residues. V dropped 7 bases and J dropped 7; count of bases not matched to a gene: 11. The germline V gene has CDR1 LNHDA and CDR2 SQIVND (reference sequence). The data stem from a study of beta chain features in type 1 diabetes. Blood was drawn once from each donor into heparinised tubes. The draws averaged about 0.12 L. As every portion of the isolated RNA was reverse transcribed, the sequencing read expressed TCRB transcripts. It was found that naive, central memory and regulatory T cell samples averaged around 3.8 million reads. Generated by immunoSEQ multiplex PCR, the TCRdb table keeps only in-frame clones and is missing some. Among 600,000 to 700,000 clones listed, roughly an eighth were seen once. Findings and limits, study-wide: Reduced insertions and increased deletions marked VDJ junctions in type 1 diabetes patients. TCRB CDR3s from Type 1 diabetes patients were moderately but significantly shorter in all four CD4+ subsets.

Material: naive CD4+ T cells from blood. The sequence was obtained from a man younger than 40 with type 1 diabetes. J is TRBJ1-2 and V is TRBV19, with 8 bases that match TRBD1. The DNA for the CDR3 is TGTGCCAGTAACCCAGGGGGCAGGGATCGTGGCTACACCTTC. Its protein is CASNPGGRDRGYTF.